What follows describes a single T cell receptor beta chain. CDR1 MRHNA and CDR2 SNTAGT come from the germline V gene. The CDR3 is made up of 15 amino acids. V dropped 3 bases and J dropped 4; count of bases not matched to a gene: 4. This sample stems from a study of blood T cell repertoires in COVID-19. Study information: Samples of COVID-19 (acute and convalescent) were obtained from the United States, Italy and Spain.

Sequencing used immunoSEQ multiplex PCR; TCRdb keeps in-frame clones, though not all of them. The table has 310,000 or so clones, around 91% seen once. The sequence was obtained from a woman in her thirties or forties who had recovered from COVID-19. Sequences were obtained from PBMCs or T cells enriched from blood (not recorded which). This chain joins TRBV6-4 and TRBJ2-1, with TRBD2 identical over 9 bases. The CDR3 nucleotides read TGTGCCAGCAGTGAACTAGCGGGTAATTACAATGAGCAGTTCTTC. It encodes CASSELAGNYNEQFF.